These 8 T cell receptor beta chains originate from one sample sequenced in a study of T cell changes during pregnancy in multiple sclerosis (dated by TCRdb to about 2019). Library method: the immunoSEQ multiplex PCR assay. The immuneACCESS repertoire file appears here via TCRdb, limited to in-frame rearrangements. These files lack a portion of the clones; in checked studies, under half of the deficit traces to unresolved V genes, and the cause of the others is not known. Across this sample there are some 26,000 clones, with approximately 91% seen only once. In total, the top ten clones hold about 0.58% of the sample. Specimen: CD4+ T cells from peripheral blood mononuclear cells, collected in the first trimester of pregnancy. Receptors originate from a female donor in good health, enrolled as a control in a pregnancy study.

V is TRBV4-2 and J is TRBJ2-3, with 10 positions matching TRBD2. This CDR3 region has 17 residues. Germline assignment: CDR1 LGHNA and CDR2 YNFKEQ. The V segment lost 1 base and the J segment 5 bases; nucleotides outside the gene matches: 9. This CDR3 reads CASSQGNSGGILDTQYF. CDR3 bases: TGTGCCAGCAGCCAAGGAAATAGCGGGGGGATATTAGATACGCAGTATTTT.

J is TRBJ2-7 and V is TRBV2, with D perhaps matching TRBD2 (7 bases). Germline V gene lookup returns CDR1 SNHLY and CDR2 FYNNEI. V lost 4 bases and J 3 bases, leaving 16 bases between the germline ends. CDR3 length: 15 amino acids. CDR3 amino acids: CASSVGAGAGYEQYF. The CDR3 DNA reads TGTGCCAGCAGTGTCGGGGCGGGGGCAGGCTACGAGCAGTACTTC.

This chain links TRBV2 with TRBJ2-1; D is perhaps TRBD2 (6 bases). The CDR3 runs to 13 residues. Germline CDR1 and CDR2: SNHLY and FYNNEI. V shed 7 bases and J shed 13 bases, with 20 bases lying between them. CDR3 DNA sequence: TGTGCCAGCACCTGGGACTTACCAATGAGCCAGTTCTTC. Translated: CASTWDLPMSQFF.

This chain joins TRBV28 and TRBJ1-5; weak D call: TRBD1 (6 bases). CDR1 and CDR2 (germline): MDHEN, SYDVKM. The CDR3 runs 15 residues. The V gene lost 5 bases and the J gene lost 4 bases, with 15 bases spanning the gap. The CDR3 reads CASSAARGGNQPQHF. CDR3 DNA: TGTGCCAGCAGTGCCGCCAGGGGCGGTAATCAGCCCCAGCATTTT.

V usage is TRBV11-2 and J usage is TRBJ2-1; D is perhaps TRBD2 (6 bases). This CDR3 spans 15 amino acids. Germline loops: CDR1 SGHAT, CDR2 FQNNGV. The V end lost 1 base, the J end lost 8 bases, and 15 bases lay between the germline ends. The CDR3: CASSLGPRERDEQFF. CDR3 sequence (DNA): TGTGCCAGCAGCTTAGGGCCCCGGGAGCGCGATGAGCAGTTCTTC.

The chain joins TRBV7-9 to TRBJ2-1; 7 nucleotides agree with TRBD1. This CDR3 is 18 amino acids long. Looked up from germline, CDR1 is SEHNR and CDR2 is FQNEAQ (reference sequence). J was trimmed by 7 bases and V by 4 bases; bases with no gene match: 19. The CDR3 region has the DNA TGTGCCAGCAGCTCCACAAGGCCCGGGACAGCATTGGGAAATGAGCAGTTCTTC. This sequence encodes CASSSTRPGTALGNEQFF.

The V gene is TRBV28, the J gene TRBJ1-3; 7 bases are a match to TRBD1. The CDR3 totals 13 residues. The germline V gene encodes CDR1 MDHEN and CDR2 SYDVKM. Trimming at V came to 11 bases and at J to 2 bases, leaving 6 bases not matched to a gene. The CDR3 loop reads CAGQTGAGNTIYF. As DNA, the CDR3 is TGTGCCGGCCAAACAGGGGCTGGAAACACCATATATTTT.

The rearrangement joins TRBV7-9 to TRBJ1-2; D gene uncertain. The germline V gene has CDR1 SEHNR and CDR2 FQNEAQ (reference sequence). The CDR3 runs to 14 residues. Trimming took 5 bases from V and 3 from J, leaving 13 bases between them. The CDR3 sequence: CASSKTTDYYGYTF. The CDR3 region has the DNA TGTGCCAGCAGCAAAACGACGGACTACTATGGCTACACCTTC.